This T cell receptor beta chain comes out of a study of blood T cells in healthy people across ages. V lost 8 bases, J lost 2 bases, and 6 bases stayed unmatched. The CDR3 loop spans 13 amino acids. CDR1 is SQVTM, CDR2 ANQGSEA, per germline. Then a second PCR, running roughly 7 to 11 cycles, was carried out with a sample-barcoded 5' primer and a J-beta primer mix. TCRdb passed the 5' RACE reads through MiXCR, listing each CDR3 protein once. The table records 1.5 million to 2 million distinct CDR3 sequences, roughly 27% of them present only once. Donors ranged from roughly 6 to 100 years old and were healthy Caucasians in Russia. This clonotype was observed at least ten times.

The V call is TRBV29-1, the J call TRBJ2-5; 9 positions agree with TRBD1. This receptor was identified in a woman aged 25-40 years in good health. The sequenced sample was blood. The CDR3 sequence is CSSGTGYQETQYF. The CDR3 DNA sequence: TGCAGCTCAGGGACAGGGTATCAAGAGACCCAGTACTTC.